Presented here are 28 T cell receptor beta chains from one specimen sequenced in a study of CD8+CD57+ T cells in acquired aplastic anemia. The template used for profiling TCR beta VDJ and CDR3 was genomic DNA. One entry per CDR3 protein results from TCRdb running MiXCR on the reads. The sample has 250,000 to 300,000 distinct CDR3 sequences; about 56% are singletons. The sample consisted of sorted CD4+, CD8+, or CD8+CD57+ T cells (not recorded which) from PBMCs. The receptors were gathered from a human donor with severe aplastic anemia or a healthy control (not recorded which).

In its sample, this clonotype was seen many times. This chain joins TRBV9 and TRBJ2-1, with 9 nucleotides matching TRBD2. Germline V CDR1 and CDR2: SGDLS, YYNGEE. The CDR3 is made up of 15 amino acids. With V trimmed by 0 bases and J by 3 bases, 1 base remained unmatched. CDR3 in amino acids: CASSVVAGVYNEQFF. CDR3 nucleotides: TGTGCCAGCAGCGTAGTAGCGGGGGTCTACAATGAGCAGTTCTTC.

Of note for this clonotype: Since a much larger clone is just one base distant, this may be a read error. DNA of the CDR3: TGTGCCAGCCCTAGGGCGGGCTTTGGTAATTTTGGCTACACCTTC. It specifies CASPRAGFGNFGYTF. This chain connects TRBV6-1 to TRBJ1-2; D unresolved. The CDR3 totals 15 residues. Deletions cut 8 bases from V and 7 bases from J, with 23 bases between. The V gene's germline CDR1 is MNHNS and CDR2 SASEGT.

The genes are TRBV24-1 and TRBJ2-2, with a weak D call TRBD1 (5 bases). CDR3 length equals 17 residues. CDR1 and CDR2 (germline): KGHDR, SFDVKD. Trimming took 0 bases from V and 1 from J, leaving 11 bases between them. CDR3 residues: CATSDLGQGWNTGELFF. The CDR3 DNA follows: TGTGCCACCAGTGATTTGGGGCAGGGTTGGAACACCGGGGAGCTGTTTTTT.

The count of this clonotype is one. In nucleotides, the CDR3 is TGTGCCAGCAGCCAAAGACGCGGGCACACTGAAGCTTTCTTT. The encoded protein is CASSQRRGHTEAFF. The V and J genes are TRBV14 and TRBJ1-1, with D unclear. The V gene's germline CDR1 is SGHDN and CDR2 FVKESK. This CDR3 region has 14 residues. Trimming removed 2 bases at V and 3 bases at J, with 10 bases between.

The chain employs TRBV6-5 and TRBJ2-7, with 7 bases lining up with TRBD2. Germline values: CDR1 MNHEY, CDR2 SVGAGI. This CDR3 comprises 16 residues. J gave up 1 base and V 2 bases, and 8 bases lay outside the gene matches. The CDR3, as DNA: TGTGCCAGCAGTTACACAGGACTAGATTTGTCCTACGAGCAGTACTTC. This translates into CASSYTGLDLSYEQYF.

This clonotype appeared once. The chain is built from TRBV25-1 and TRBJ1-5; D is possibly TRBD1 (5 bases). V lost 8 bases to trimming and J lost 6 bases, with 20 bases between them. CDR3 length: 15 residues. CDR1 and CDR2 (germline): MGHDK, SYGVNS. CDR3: CASSLDQGVGQPQHF. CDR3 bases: TGTGCCAGCTCACTTGATCAGGGTGTCGGTCAGCCCCAGCATTTT.

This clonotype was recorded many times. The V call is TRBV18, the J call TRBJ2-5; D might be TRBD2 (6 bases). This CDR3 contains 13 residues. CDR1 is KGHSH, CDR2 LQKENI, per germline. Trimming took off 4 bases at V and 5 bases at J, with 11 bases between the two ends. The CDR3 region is CASSRDLLETQYF. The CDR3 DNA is TGTGCCAGCTCACGGGACTTGCTGGAGACCCAGTACTTC.

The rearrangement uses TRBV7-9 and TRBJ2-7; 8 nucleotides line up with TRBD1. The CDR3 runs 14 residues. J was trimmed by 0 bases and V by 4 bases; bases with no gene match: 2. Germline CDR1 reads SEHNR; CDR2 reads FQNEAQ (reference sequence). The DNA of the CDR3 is TGTGCCAGCAGCTCCGACAGGGGCTCCTACGAGCAGTACTTC. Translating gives CASSSDRGSYEQYF.

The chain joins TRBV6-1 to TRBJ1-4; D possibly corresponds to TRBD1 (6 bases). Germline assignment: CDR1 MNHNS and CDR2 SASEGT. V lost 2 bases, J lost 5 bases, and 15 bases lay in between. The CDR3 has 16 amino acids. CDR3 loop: CASSELGGHGNEKLFF. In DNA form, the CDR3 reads TGTGCCAGCAGTGAACTAGGGGGGCACGGAAATGAAAAACTGTTTTTT.

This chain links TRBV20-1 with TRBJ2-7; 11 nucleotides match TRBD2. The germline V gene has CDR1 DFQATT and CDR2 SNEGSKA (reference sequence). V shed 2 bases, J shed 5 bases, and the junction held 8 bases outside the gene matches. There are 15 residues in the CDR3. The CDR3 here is CSARHSGRVRDEQYF. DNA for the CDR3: TGCAGTGCTAGACATAGCGGGAGGGTTCGCGACGAGCAGTACTTC.

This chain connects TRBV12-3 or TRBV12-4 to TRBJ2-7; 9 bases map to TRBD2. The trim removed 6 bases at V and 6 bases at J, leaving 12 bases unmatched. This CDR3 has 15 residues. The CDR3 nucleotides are TGTGCCAGCAGCCAAGCTGGGGCGGGGGGGCCCGAGCAGTACTTC. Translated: CASSQAGAGGPEQYF.

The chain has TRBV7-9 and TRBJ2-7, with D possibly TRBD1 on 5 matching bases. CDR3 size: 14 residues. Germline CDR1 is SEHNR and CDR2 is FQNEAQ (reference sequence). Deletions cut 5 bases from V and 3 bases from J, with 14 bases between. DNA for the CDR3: TGTGCCAGCAGCCCAGGGTACCCAAACTACGAGCAGTACTTC. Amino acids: CASSPGYPNYEQYF.

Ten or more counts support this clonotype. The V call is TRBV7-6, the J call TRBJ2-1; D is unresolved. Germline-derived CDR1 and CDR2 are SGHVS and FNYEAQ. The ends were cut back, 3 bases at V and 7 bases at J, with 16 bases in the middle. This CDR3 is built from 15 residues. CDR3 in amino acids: CASSFFSAARNEQFF. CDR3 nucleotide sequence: TGTGCCAGCAGCTTTTTTTCAGCCGCTAGAAATGAGCAGTTCTTC.

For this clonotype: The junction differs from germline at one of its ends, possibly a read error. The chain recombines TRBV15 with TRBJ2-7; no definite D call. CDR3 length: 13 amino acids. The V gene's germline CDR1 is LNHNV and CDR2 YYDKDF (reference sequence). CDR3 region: CATSRDRFDEQYF. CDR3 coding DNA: TGTGCCACTAGCAGAGATCGTTTCGACGAGCAGTACTTC. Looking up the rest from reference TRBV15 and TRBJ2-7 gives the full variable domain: DAMVIQNPRYQVTQFGKPVTLSCSQTLNHNVMYWYQQKSSQAPKLLFHYYDKDFNNEADTPDNFQSRRPNTSFCFLDIRSPGLGDTAMYLCATSRDRFDEQYFGPGTRLTVT.

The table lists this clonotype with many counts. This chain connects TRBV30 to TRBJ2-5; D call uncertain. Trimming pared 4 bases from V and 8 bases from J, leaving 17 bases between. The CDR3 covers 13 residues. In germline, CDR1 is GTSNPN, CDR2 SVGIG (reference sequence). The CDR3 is CAWKGPFLRTQYF. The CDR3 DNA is TGTGCCTGGAAGGGTCCTTTCTTGCGAACCCAGTACTTC.

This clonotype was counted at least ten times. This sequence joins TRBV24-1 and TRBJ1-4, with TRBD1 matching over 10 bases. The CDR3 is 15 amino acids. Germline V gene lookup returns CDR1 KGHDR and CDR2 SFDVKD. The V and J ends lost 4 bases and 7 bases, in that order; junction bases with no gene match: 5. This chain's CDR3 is CATSESGTGVEKLFF. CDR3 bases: TGTGCCACCAGTGAGTCCGGGACAGGGGTTGAAAAACTGTTTTTT.

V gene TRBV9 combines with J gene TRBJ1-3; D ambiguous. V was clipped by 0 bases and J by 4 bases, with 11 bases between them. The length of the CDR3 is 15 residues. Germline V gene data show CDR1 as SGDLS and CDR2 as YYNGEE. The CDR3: CASSVVPFEGNTIYF. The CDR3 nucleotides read TGTGCCAGCAGCGTAGTCCCTTTTGAGGGAAACACCATATATTTT.

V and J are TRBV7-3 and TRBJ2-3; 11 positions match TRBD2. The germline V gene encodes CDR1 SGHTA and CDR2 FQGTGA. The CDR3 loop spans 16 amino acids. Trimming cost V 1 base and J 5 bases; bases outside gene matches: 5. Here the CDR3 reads CASSLSSGGAGDTQYF. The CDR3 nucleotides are TGTGCCAGCAGCTTAAGTAGCGGGGGGGCCGGAGATACGCAGTATTTT.

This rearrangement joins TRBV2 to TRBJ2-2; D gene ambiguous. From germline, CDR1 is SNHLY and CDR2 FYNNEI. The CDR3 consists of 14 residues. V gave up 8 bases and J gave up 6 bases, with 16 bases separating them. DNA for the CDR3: TGTGCCAGCGAAGCCAGTGGAATTGCCGGGGAGCTGTTTTTT. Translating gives CASEASGIAGELFF. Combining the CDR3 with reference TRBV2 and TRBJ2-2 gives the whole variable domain EPEVTQTPSHQVTQMGQEVILRCVPISNHLYFYWYRQILGQKVEFLVSFYNNEISEKSEIFDDQFSVERPDGSNFTLKIRSTKLEDSAMYFCASEASGIAGELFFGEGSRLTVL.

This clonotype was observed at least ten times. The CDR3 DNA reads as TGTGCCAGCAGCGTTCGGGGGAGCTCCTACAATGAGCAGTTCTTC. Translating it yields CASSVRGSSYNEQFF. J is TRBJ2-1 and V is TRBV9, with D tentatively TRBD2 (6 bases). V gave up 2 bases and J gave up 0 bases, with 9 bases separating them. Germline values: CDR1 SGDLS, CDR2 YYNGEE. The CDR3 has 15 amino acids.

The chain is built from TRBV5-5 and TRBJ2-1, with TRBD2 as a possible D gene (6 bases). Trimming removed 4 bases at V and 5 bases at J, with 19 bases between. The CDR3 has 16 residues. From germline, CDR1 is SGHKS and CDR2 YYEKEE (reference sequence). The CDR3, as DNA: TGTGCCAGCAGCCCTGGGCTAGCGCCCACTGACAATGAGCAGTTCTTC. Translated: CASSPGLAPTDNEQFF.

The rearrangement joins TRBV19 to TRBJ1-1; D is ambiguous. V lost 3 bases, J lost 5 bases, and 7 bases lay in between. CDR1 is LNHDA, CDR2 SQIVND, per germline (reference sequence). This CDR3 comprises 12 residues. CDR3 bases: TGTGCCAGTAGTATGAGGATAACTGAAGCTTTCTTT. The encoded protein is CASSMRITEAFF.

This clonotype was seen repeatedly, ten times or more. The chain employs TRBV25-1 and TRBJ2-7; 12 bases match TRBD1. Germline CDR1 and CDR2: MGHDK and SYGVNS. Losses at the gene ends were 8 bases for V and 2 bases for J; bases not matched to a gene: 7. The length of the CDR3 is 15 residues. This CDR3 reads CASGTGGGQTYEQYF. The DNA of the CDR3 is TGTGCCAGCGGGACAGGGGGCGGACAAACCTACGAGCAGTACTTC.

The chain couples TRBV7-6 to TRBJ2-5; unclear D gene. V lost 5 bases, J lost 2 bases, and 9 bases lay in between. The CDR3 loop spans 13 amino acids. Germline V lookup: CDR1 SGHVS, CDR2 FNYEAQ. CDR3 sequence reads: CASSGSAQETQYF. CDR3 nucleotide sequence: TGTGCCAGCAGCGGGTCAGCACAAGAGACCCAGTACTTC.

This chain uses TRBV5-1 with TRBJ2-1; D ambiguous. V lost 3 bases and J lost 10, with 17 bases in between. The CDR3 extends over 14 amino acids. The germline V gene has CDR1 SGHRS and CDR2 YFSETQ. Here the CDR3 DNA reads TGCGCCAGCAGCTCGGGCAGCCCCCTTGACGAGCAGTTCTTC. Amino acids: CASSSGSPLDEQFF.

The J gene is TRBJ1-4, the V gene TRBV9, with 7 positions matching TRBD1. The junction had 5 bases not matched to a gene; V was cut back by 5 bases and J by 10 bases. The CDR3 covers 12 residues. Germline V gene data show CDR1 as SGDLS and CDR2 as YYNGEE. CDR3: CASSLGDRKLFF. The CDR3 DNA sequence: TGTGCCAGCAGTTTAGGGGACAGAAAACTGTTTTTT. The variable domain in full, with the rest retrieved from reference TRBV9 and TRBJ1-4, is DSGVTQTPKHLITATGQRVTLRCSPRSGDLSVYWYQQSLDQGLQFLIQYYNGEERAKGNILERFSAQQFPDLHSELNLSSLELGDSALYFCASSLGDRKLFFGSGTQLSVL.

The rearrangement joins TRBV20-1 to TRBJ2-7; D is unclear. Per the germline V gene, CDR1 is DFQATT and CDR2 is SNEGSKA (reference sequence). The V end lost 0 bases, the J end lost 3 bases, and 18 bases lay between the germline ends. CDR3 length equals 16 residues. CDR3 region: CSARDEIGVRVYEQYF. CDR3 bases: TGCAGTGCTAGAGATGAAATCGGTGTGCGTGTCTACGAGCAGTACTTC.

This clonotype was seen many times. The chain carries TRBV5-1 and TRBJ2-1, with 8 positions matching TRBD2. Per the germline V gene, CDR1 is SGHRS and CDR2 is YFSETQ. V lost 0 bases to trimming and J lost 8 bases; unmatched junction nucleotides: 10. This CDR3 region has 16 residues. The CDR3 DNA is TGCGCCAGCAGCTTGGACCCGGGGGGGAATTGGGATGAGCAGTTCTTC. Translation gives CASSLDPGGNWDEQFF.